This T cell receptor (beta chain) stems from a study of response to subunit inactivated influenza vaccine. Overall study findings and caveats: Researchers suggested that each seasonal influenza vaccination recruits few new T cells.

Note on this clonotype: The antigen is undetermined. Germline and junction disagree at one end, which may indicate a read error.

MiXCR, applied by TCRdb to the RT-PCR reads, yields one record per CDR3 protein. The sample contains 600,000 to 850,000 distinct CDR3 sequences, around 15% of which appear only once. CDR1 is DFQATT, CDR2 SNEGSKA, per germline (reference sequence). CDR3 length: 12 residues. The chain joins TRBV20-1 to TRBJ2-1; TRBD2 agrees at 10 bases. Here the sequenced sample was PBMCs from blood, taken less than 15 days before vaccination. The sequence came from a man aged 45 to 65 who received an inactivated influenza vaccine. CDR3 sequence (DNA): TGTTCTATAGCGGGAGGCGTCAATGAGCAGTTCTTC. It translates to CSIAGGVNEQFF.